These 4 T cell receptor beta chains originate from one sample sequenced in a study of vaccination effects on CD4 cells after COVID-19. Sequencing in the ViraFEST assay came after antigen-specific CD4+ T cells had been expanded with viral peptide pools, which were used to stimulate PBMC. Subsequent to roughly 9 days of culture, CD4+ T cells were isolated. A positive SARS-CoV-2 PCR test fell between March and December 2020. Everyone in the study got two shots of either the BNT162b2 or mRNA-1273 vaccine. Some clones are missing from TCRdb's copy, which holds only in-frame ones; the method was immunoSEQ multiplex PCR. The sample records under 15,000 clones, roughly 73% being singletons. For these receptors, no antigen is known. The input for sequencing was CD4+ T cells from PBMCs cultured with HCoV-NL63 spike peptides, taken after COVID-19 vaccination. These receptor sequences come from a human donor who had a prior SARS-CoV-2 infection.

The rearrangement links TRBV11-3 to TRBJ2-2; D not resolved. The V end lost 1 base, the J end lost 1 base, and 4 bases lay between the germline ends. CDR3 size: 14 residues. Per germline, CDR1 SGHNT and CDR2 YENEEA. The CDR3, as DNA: TGTGCCAGCAGCTTAGGACTGAACACCGGGGAGCTGTTTTTT. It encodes CASSLGLNTGELFF.

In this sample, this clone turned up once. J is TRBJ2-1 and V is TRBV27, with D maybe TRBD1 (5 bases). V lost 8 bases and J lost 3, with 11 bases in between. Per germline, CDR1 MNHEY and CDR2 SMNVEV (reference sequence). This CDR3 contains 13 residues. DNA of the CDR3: TGTGCCAGCGAGGACATGGGCTACAATGAGCAGTTCTTC. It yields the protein CASEDMGYNEQFF.

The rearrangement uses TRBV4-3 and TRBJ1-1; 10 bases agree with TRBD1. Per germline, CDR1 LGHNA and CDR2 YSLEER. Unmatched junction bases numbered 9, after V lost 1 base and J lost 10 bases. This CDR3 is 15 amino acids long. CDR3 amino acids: CASSQGPTGGHGAFF. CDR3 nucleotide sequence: TGCGCCAGCAGCCAAGGACCGACAGGGGGCCATGGAGCTTTCTTT.

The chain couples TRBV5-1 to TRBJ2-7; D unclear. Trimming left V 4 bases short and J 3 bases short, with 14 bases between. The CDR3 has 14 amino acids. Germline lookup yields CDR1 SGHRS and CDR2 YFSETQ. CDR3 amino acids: CASSREGNGYEQYF. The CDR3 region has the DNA TGCGCCAGCAGCCGCGAAGGGAATGGCTACGAGCAGTACTTC. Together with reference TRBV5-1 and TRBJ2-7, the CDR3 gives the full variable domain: KAGVTQTPRYLIKTRGQQVTLSCSPISGHRSVSWYQQTPGQGLQFLFEYFSETQRNKGNFPGRFSGRQFSNSRSEMNVSTLELGDSALYLCASSREGNGYEQYFGPGTRLTVT.